This TCR beta chain comes out of a study of T cell repertoires in cytomegalovirus infection. This clonotype was recorded at least ten times. Its target is not known. Germline CDR1 and CDR2: SGHTA and FQGNSA. The CDR3 runs 11 residues. V gave up 8 bases and J gave up 3 bases, with 6 bases separating them. TCRdb itself ran the reads through MiXCR, one entry per CDR3 protein. The sample lists more than 200,000 distinct CDR3 sequences, around 9% seen once, with around 15% in the top ten. Findings and limits, study-wide: People with CMV and the relevant HLA were identified by cumulative public TCR beta family frequency. HLA-C-restricted CMV clonotypes gave the most frequent clonotype in two of eight donors.

Sequencing was carried out using PBMCs. This sequence joins TRBV7-2 and TRBJ2-3; D gene uncertain. The clonotype originates from a human donor in good health (CMV status not recorded). Some clones in this sample may be carry-over from other donors' samples. DNA of the CDR3: TGTGCCAGCCTCCGAACAGATACGCAGTATTTT. Encoded protein: CASLRTDTQYF. Full variable domain (remainder filled in from reference TRBV7-2 and TRBJ2-3): GAGVSQSPSNKVTEKGKDVELRCDPISGHTALYWYRQSLGQGLEFLIYFQGNSAPDKSGLPSDRFSAERTGGSVSTLTIQRTQQEDSAVYLCASLRTDTQYFGPGTRLTVL.